The T cell receptor beta chain under discussion was sequenced for a study of T cell responses to AZD1222 COVID-19 vaccine. About this clone itself: Antigen: not known.

The table came from immunoSEQ multiplex PCR; TCRdb's copy has only in-frame clones and leaves some out. Of about 140,000 clones listed, around 90% are singletons. Points from the study as a whole: Females made up more of the donors, who were largely white British, and clonal diversity may have come out too low. The span of vaccine-associated CD4 TCRs extended across spike, with dominance at 160-218 and 743-854. Spike-specific TCR breadth and depth rose after two AZD1222 doses. Within unmutated variant regions lay the reported targets of nearly half of spike-specific TCRs.

The sequence came from an adult who received the MenACWY meningococcal vaccine as a control. This sample comprised peripheral blood, obtained 28 days after the second dose of the MenACWY control vaccine.

The CDR3 sequence is CASSPVRDTTNYGYTF. The CDR3 nucleotides read TGTGCCAGCTCACCAGTCCGGGACACCACTAACTATGGCTACACCTTC. This rearrangement joins TRBV18 to TRBJ1-2, with a possible D match to TRBD1 (6 bases). Trimming cost V 2 bases and J 0 bases, with 13 bases left between them. CDR1 is KGHSH and CDR2 is LQKENI in the germline V gene. This CDR3 has 16 amino acids.